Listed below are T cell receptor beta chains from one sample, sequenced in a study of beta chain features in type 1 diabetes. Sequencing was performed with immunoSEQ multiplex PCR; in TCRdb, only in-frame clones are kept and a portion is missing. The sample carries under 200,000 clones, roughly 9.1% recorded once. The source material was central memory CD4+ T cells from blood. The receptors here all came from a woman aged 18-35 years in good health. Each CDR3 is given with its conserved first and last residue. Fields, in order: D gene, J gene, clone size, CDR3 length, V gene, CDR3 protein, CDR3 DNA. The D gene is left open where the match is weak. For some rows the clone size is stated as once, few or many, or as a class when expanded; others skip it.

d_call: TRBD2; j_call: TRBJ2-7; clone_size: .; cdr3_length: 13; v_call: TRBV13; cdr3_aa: CATRLAGGREQYF; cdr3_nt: TGTGCCACCAGACTAGCGGGAGGTCGGGAGCAGTACTTC
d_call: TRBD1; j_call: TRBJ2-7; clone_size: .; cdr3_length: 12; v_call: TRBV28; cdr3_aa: CASSLNGGQGPF; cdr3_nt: TGTGCCAGCAGTTTAAATGGGGGACAGGGGCCCTTC
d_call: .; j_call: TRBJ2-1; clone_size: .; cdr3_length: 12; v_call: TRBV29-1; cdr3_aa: CSVEFQIYEQFF; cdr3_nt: TGCAGCGTTGAGTTTCAGATTTATGAGCAGTTCTTC
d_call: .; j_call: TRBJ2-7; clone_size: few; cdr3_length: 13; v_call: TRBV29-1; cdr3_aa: CSVVTTSTYEQYF; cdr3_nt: TGCAGCGTTGTGACTACCTCAACCTACGAGCAGTACTTC
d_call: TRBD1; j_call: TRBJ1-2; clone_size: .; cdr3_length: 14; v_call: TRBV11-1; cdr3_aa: CASSRDSANYGYTF; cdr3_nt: TGTGCCAGCAGCCGGGACAGCGCTAACTATGGCTACACCTTC
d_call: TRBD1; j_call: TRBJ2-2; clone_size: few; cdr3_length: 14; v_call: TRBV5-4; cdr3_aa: CASSLGRGQRELFF; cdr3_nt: TGTGCCAGCAGCTTGGGAAGGGGGCAAAGGGAGCTGTTTTTT
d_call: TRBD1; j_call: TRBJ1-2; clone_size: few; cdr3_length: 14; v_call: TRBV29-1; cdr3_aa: CSVDLEGQGNGYTF; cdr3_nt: TGCAGCGTTGATCTGGAGGGACAGGGTAATGGCTACACCTTC
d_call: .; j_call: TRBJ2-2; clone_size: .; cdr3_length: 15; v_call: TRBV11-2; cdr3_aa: CASSLRVSPAGELFF; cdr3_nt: TGTGCCAGCAGCTTGAGGGTCAGCCCCGCCGGGGAGCTGTTTTTT
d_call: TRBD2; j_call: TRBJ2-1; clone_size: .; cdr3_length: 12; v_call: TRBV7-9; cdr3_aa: CAGTSGSFEQFF; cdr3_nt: TGTGCTGGGACTAGCGGGAGCTTTGAGCAGTTCTTC
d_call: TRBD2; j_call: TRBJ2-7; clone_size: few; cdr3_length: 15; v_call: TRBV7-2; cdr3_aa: CASSLASGGSGEQYF; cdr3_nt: TGTGCCAGCAGCTTGGCTAGCGGGGGGTCGGGCGAGCAGTACTTC
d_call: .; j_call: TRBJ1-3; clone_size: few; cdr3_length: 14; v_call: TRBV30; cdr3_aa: CAYSSGGAGNTIYF; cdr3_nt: TGTGCCTACTCCTCGGGGGGAGCTGGAAACACCATATATTTT
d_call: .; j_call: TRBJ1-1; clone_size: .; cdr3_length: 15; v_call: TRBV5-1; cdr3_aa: CASSLATGMNTEAFF; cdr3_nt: TGCGCCAGCAGCTTGGCCACAGGGATGAACACTGAAGCTTTCTTT
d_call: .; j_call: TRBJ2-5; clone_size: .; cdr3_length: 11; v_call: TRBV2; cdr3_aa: CASTNQETQYF; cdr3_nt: TGTGCCAGCACTAACCAAGAGACCCAGTACTTC
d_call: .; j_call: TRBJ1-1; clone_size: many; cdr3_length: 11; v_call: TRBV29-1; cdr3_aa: CSVERNTEAFF; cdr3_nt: TGCAGCGTTGAACGGAACACTGAAGCTTTCTTT
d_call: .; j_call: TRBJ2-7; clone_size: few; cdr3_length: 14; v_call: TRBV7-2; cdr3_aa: CASSFGGGGYEQYF; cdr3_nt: TGTGCCAGCAGCTTTGGTGGGGGAGGTTACGAGCAGTACTTC
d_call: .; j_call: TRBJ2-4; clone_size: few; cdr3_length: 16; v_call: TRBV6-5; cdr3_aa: CASSYSYQGTENIQYF; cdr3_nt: TGTGCCAGCAGTTACTCTTATCAGGGCACCGAAAACATTCAGTACTTC
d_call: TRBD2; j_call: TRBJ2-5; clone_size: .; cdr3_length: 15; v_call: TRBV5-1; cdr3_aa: CASSLTSGMGETQYF; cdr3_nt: TGCGCCAGCAGCTTGACTAGCGGGATGGGAGAGACCCAGTACTTC
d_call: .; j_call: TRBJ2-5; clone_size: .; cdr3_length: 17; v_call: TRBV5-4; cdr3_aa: CASSPPRGQRIQETQYF; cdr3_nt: TGTGCCAGCAGCCCCCCCCGTGGTCAGCGGATCCAAGAGACCCAGTACTTC
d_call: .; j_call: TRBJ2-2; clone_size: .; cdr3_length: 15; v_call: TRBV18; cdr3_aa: CASSPPVGNTGELFF; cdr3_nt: TGTGCCAGCTCACCACCGGTCGGGAACACCGGGGAGCTGTTTTTT
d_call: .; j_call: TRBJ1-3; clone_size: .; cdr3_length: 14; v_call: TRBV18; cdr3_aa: CASSTGTVGNTIYF; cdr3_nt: TGTGCCAGCTCAACAGGGACCGTCGGAAACACCATATATTTT
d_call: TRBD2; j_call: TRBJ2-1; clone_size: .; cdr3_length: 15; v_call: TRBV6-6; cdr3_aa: CASSSPGLGRNEQFF; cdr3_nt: TGTGCCAGCAGTTCCCCGGGACTAGGTAGGAATGAGCAGTTCTTC
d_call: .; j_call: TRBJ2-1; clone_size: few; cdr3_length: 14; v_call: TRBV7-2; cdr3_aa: CASSLGGRNNEQFF; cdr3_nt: TGTGCCAGCAGCTTAGGGGGGAGGAACAATGAGCAGTTCTTC
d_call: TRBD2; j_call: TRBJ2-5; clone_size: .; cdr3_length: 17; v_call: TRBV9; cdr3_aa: CASSKGTSGRAPETQYF; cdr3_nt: TGTGCCAGCAGCAAAGGGACTAGCGGGAGGGCACCAGAGACCCAGTACTTC
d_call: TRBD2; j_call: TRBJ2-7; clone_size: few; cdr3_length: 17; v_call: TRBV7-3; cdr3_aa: CASSLIAGGPLTYEQYF; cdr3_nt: TGTGCCAGCAGCTTAATTGCGGGGGGGCCACTTACCTACGAGCAGTACTTC
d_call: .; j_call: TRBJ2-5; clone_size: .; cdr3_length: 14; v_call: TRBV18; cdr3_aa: CASSPSGGGETQYF; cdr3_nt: TGTGCCAGCTCACCATCTGGGGGCGGAGAGACCCAGTACTTC
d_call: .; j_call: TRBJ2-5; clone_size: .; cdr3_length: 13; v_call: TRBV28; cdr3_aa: CASSLLEQETQYF; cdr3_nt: TGTGCCAGCAGTTTATTGGAGCAAGAGACCCAGTACTTC